This record concerns one TCR beta chain sequence. Source study methods: Scientists estimated how many nucleated cells there were by amplifying reference gene primers. This table comes from immunoSEQ multiplex PCR, and its TCRdb copy is limited to in-frame clones, with some not included. The DNA was the basis for D and trimming; V, J and clone size are from that table. The table lists about 99,000 clones, about 91% of them singletons, with roughly 2.1% in the top ten. This sample was taken from a study of blood T cell repertoires in COVID-19. In the study overall: Italy, Spain and the United States were the sources of the convalescent and acute COVID-19 samples.

Patients in Seattle were enrolled during active infection, then followed longitudinally. Germline assignment: CDR1 LGHDT and CDR2 YNNKEL (reference sequence). The CDR3 length is 13 residues. V shed 1 base and J 7 bases; nucleotides not matched to a gene: 0. The sequenced sample was peripheral blood. The J gene is TRBJ2-2, the V gene TRBV3-1 (or the pseudogene TRBV3-2); 7 nucleotides line up with TRBD2. The sequence was obtained from a man aged 45-65 years with COVID-19, enrolled during active disease. In DNA, the CDR3 is TGTGCCAGCAGCCAAGGCGGGAGCGGGGAGCTGTTTTTT. Its protein product is CASSQGGSGELFF.